This T cell receptor (beta chain) was identified in a study of blood T cell repertoires in COVID-19. V lost 2 bases to trimming and J lost 3 bases, with 11 bases between them. Germline CDR1 SGHTS, CDR2 YDEGEE. This CDR3 has 14 residues. TCRdb's table, derived via immunoSEQ multiplex PCR, lists solely in-frame clones and lacks some. The sample carries about 97,000 clones, over 75% recorded once. This clonotype was sampled from a woman in her twenties or thirties with acute or convalescent COVID-19. V is TRBV5-8 and J is TRBJ1-2, with unresolved D. Sequencing was done on a sample of peripheral blood. In nucleotides, the CDR3 is TGTGCCAGCAGCTTTAAGTGGGCAGACTATGGCTACACCTTC. Translation: CASSFKWADYGYTF.